This T cell receptor (beta chain) was obtained from a study of Ad26.COV2.S vaccination and SARS-CoV-2 variants. In the study overall: Doses of Ad26.COV2.S were injected into muscle once or twice, 56 days apart.

Treatment of the sample: 15 to 20 received Ad26.COV2.S at low or high dose, single or two shots; about 5 received placebo; per-sample allocation not given. Sampling was done on day 63 after the first vaccine or placebo injection. Worth noting for this clone: Its antigen is unidentified.

Study findings and constraints: Comparability of non-spike TCR breadth was observed across vaccine and placebo recipients.

Libraries were prepared by immunoSEQ multiplex PCR; TCRdb keeps only in-frame clonotypes and omits some of them. Here the sample spans roughly 380,000 clones, about nine tenths being singletons. The sequencing here drew on peripheral blood, taken in a trial of Ad26.COV2.S vaccine versus placebo. This TCR derives from a person between 18 and 65 years old who received the Ad26.COV2.S COVID-19 vaccine or a placebo.

The CDR3 loop is CAWSTGTVSNQPQHF. CDR3 bases: TGTGCCTGGAGTACGGGGACGGTTAGCAATCAGCCCCAGCATTTT. The J gene is TRBJ1-5, the V gene TRBV30; D is perhaps TRBD1 (5 bases). The CDR3 consists of 15 residues. V dropped 2 bases and J dropped 0 bases, with 11 bases sitting between them. Germline V CDR1 and CDR2: GTSNPN, SVGIG (reference sequence).